These 19 T cell receptor beta chains were all obtained from the same sample, sequenced in a study of cytomegalovirus exposure and HLA in healthy donors. Use of 60 Vbeta and 13 Jbeta primers characterized the PCR. Only in-frame clones appear in the TCRdb table, and some are missing; sequencing was by immunoSEQ multiplex PCR. This table has fewer than 150,000 clones, 15% to 17% appearing once. The specimen was PBMCs. The receptors originated from a woman under 30 in good health and CMV-seronegative.

This clone showed up just a few times. This chain uses TRBV14 with TRBJ2-7; D possibly corresponds to TRBD2 (5 bases). The CDR3 is made up of 13 amino acids. CDR1 is SGHDN and CDR2 is FVKESK in the germline V gene. The V end was cut by 3 bases, the J end by 5 bases, with 11 bases between. CDR3 bases: TGTGCCAGCAGCCAGGGCCCCGGGGACGAGCAGTACTTC. Translation: CASSQGPGDEQYF. Together with reference TRBV14 and TRBJ2-7, the CDR3 gives the full variable domain: EAGVTQFPSHSVIEKGQTVTLRCDPISGHDNLYWYRRVMGKEIKFLLHFVKESKQDESGMPNNRFLAERTGGTYSTLKVQPAELEDSGVYFCASSQGPGDEQYFGPGTRLTVT.

This clone has only a few counts. DNA for the CDR3: TGTGCCAGCAGCTTGACAGGGGGCGCGGTCGAGCAGTACTTC. This sequence encodes CASSLTGGAVEQYF. The rearrangement joins TRBV11-1 to TRBJ2-7; 10 nucleotides agree with TRBD1. V shed 3 bases and J 6 bases; nucleotides not matched to a gene: 5. Germline V gene lookup returns CDR1 SGHAT and CDR2 FQDESV (reference sequence). The CDR3 runs 14 residues.

This clone was counted a few times. The chain couples TRBV2 to TRBJ1-6; 7 bases are shared with TRBD1. Germline lookup yields CDR1 SNHLY and CDR2 FYNNEI. With V trimmed by 7 bases and J by 2 bases, 5 bases remained unmatched. The CDR3 length is 15 residues. CDR3 amino acids: CASTRQGPYNSPLHF. The CDR3 nucleotides are TGTGCCAGCACCAGACAGGGACCCTATAATTCACCCCTCCACTTT.

This chain joins TRBV7-3 and TRBJ1-5; a weak D match, TRBD1 (5 bases). CDR1 and CDR2 from the germline V gene are SGHTA and FQGTGA. This CDR3 comprises 13 residues. Between the trimmed V and J ends, which lost 5 bases and 6 bases, there was a span of 11 bases. The DNA for the CDR3 is TGTGCCAGCAGCCTAGGGGCACTTCAGCCCCAGCATTTT. Encoded protein: CASSLGALQPQHF.

V and J are TRBV7-9 and TRBJ1-2; 7 positions match TRBD1. CDR3 length: 13 amino acids. V dropped 5 bases and J dropped 4; count of bases not matched to a gene: 4. Germline V CDR1 and CDR2: SEHNR, FQNEAQ (reference sequence). The CDR3 loop is CASSPDRSYGYTF. CDR3 DNA: TGTGCCAGCAGCCCGGACAGGAGCTATGGCTACACCTTC.

The rearrangement links TRBV10-3 to TRBJ1-3; the D gene is possibly TRBD1 (5 bases). The CDR3 is made up of 16 amino acids. Trimming removed 2 bases from V and 2 bases from J, with 13 bases in between. From germline, CDR1 is ENHRY and CDR2 SYGVKD. The CDR3 protein is CAISEISGGTGNTIYF. CDR3 sequence (DNA): TGTGCCATCAGTGAGATTTCCGGGGGGACTGGAAACACCATATATTTT.

This clone was seen only a few times. This rearrangement joins TRBV5-1 to TRBJ2-3, with D possibly matching TRBD2 (7 bases). Germline V lookup: CDR1 SGHRS, CDR2 YFSETQ. The CDR3 is made up of 16 amino acids. Between the trimmed V and J ends, which lost 4 bases and 4 bases, there was a span of 19 bases. In nucleotides, the CDR3 is TGCGCCAGCAGCCCGAAGGGGAACGGGGGGCCAGATACGCAGTATTTT. This encodes CASSPKGNGGPDTQYF.

This clone was recorded a few times. This chain joins TRBV19 and TRBJ1-1; D not certain. Deletions cut 6 bases from V and 3 bases from J, with 11 bases between. There are 13 residues in the CDR3. Germline V gene sequence: CDR1 LNHDA, CDR2 SQIVND (reference sequence). CDR3 loop: CASRATLDTEAFF. In nucleotides, the CDR3 is TGTGCCAGTAGGGCCACCTTGGACACTGAAGCTTTCTTT.

The rearrangement links TRBV5-4 to TRBJ2-5; 10 bases fit TRBD2. The V segment lost 2 bases and the J segment 4 bases; nucleotides outside the gene matches: 2. The length of the CDR3 is 14 residues. The germline CDR1 and CDR2 sequences are SGHNT and YYREEE (reference sequence). CDR3 nucleotides: TGTGCCAGCAGCTTAGCGGGGGGGGTAGAGACCCAGTACTTC. Translation gives CASSLAGGVETQYF.

The chain couples TRBV6-1 to TRBJ1-2; D unclear. Germline V CDR1 and CDR2: MNHNS, SASEGT. Trimming left V 8 bases short and J 2 bases short, with 12 bases between. CDR3 size: 13 residues. DNA for the CDR3: TGTGCCAGCTGCCGCGCAGGAAACTATGGCTACACCTTC. It yields the protein CASCRAGNYGYTF.

This clone showed up just a few times. The rearrangement uses TRBV6-1 and TRBJ2-7; TRBD1 aligns across 10 bases. The V gene's germline CDR1 is MNHNS and CDR2 SASEGT. This CDR3 has 14 residues. V was pared by 7 bases and J by 4 bases, with 7 bases of the junction left unmatched. For the CDR3, the DNA is TGTGCCAGCAAGTTGACAGGGGGCGTTTACGAGCAGTACTTC. Translating it yields CASKLTGGVYEQYF.

This chain joins TRBV7-2 and TRBJ2-2; TRBD2 agrees at 7 bases. This CDR3 contains 13 residues. In germline, CDR1 is SGHTA, CDR2 FQGNSA. J was trimmed by 6 bases and V by 5 bases; bases with no gene match: 3. The CDR3 region has the DNA TGTGCCAGCAGCATCCTAGCGGCCGGGGAGCTGTTTTTT. Translated: CASSILAAGELFF.

This clone has only a few counts. The chain couples TRBV6-1 to TRBJ1-1; the D gene is possibly TRBD1 (6 bases). The V end was cut by 10 bases, the J end by 5 bases, with 20 bases between. The CDR3 contains 14 residues. Germline V CDR1 and CDR2: MNHNS, SASEGT. The CDR3 nucleotides are TGTGCCACTTCCAGGGGAGGGGCTGAGACTGAAGCTTTCTTT. It yields the protein CATSRGGAETEAFF.

V gene TRBV28 combines with J gene TRBJ2-7; TRBD2 matches 8 bases. There are 15 residues in the CDR3. Germline V lookup: CDR1 MDHEN, CDR2 SYDVKM. J lost 6 bases, V lost 6 bases, and 13 bases had no gene match. The CDR3 loop reads CASSPGGERRIEQYF. DNA for the CDR3: TGTGCCAGCAGCCCGGGGGGGGAAAGGAGAATCGAGCAGTACTTC.

The table lists this clone with a few counts. The genes are TRBV9 and TRBJ2-3; 7 positions match TRBD2. The length of the CDR3 is 16 residues. Germline V gives CDR1 SGDLS, CDR2 YYNGEE. Trimming removed 0 bases from V and 3 bases from J; junction bases left unmatched: 7. CDR3 in DNA: TGTGCCAGCAGCGTAGGGCTAGCGGTTACAACAGATACGCAGTATTTT. Its protein product is CASSVGLAVTTDTQYF.

This clone was detected only a few times. This chain connects TRBV28 to TRBJ1-5; D call uncertain. This CDR3 spans 13 amino acids. Germline CDR1 reads MDHEN; CDR2 reads SYDVKM. The germline V and J ends were trimmed by 3 bases and 7 bases, with 10 bases remaining between them. The CDR3 protein is CASSFQVYQPQHF. As DNA, the CDR3 is TGTGCCAGCAGTTTCCAGGTCTACCAGCCCCAGCATTTT.

The rearrangement uses TRBV29-1 and TRBJ2-1, with 15 nucleotides matching TRBD2. The CDR3 is 16 amino acids. Trimming removed 5 bases from V and 1 base from J; junction bases left unmatched: 3. Germline CDR1 is SQVTM and CDR2 is ANQGSEA. CDR3 in amino acids: CSVTGLAGGSYNEQFF. The DNA for the CDR3 is TGCAGCGTTACAGGACTAGCGGGAGGGTCCTACAATGAGCAGTTCTTC.

CDR3 sequence: CATSRDRTADTQYF. CDR3 nucleotide sequence: TGTGCCACCAGCAGAGATCGGACAGCAGATACGCAGTATTTT. The J gene is TRBJ2-3, the V gene TRBV15; D may be TRBD1 (6 bases). Trimming stripped 0 bases from V and 4 bases from J, with 8 bases between. This CDR3 is built from 14 residues. Looked up from germline, CDR1 is LNHNV and CDR2 is YYDKDF (reference sequence).

The J gene is TRBJ1-5, the V gene TRBV19; 9 bases align to TRBD1. The CDR3 sequence is 18 residues long. J gave up 4 bases and V 7 bases, and 17 bases lay outside the gene matches. In germline, CDR1 is LNHDA, CDR2 SQIVND (reference sequence). The CDR3 loop is CASTQGLDDRGVNQPQHF. The CDR3 coding sequence is TGTGCCAGTACCCAGGGGTTGGACGACAGGGGGGTTAATCAGCCCCAGCATTTT.